These T cell receptor beta chains were read from a single sample in a study of OX40 agonist ivuxolimab in advanced cancers. Clones were read by immunoSEQ multiplex PCR, and TCRdb kept only the in-frame ones, dropping some. The sample records around 63,000 clones, more than 80% being singletons. The sequencing here drew on CD4+ or CD8+ T cells sorted from blood, taken in a trial of the OX40 agonist ivuxolimab. The source is an adult with an advanced solid tumor such as melanoma, head and neck, liver or kidney cancer. Both conserved end residues are part of each CDR3. The D gene is left open where the match is weak. Clone size is stated in some rows and not others, as once, few, many or a class when expanded.

>NA|NA|TRBJ1-4|TRBV5-3
CARSLTRVGVTNEKLFF
TGTGCCAGAAGCTTGACCCGGGTAGGGGTAACTAATGAAAAACTGTTTTTT
>NA|NA|TRBJ2-7|TRBV7-2
CASSLIPSGSYEQYF
TGTGCCAGCAGCTTAATCCCCTCTGGCTCCTACGAGCAGTACTTC
>NA|NA|TRBJ2-2|TRBV7-8
CASSLLRLAFSGELFF
TGTGCCAGCAGCCTCCTCCGGCTAGCATTTTCCGGGGAGCTGTTTTTT
>NA|NA|TRBJ2-1|TRBV2
CASSREGENEQFF
TGTGCCAGCTCCAGGGAAGGGGAAAATGAGCAGTTCTTC
>NA|NA|TRBJ2-1|TRBV4-2
CASSQEWGGYNEQFF
TGTGCCAGCAGCCAAGAGTGGGGCGGGTACAATGAGCAGTTCTTC
>NA|once|TRBJ1-2|TRBV18
CASSPSDSPYGYTF
TGTGCCAGCTCACCCTCCGACTCCCCCTATGGCTACACCTTC
>NA|NA|TRBJ2-7|TRBV10-1
CASSESVQSYEQYF
TGCGCCAGCAGTGAGTCAGTACAGTCCTACGAGCAGTACTTC
>TRBD1|NA|TRBJ2-7|TRBV28
CASSSPGQGGYEQYF
TGTGCCAGCAGTTCGCCGGGACAGGGGGGTTACGAGCAGTACTTC
>NA|NA|TRBJ1-2|TRBV6-1
CASGGGGANYGYTF
TGTGCCAGCGGTGGCGGGGGAGCTAACTATGGCTACACCTTC
>NA|NA|TRBJ1-1|TRBV9
CASSAGRRETEAFF
TGTGCCAGCAGCGCAGGACGCCGGGAAACTGAAGCTTTCTTT
>NA|NA|TRBJ1-3|TRBV16
CASSPQGRSGNTIYF
TGTGCCAGCAGCCCGCAGGGACGGTCAGGAAACACCATATATTTT
>TRBD1|once|TRBJ1-1|TRBV7-9
CASSTTGDTEAFF
TGTGCCAGCAGCACCACAGGGGACACTGAAGCTTTCTTT
>TRBD2|NA|TRBJ2-3|TRBV7-3
CASSPLAGLDTDTQYF
TGTGCCAGCAGCCCCTTAGCCGGACTAGACACAGATACGCAGTATTTT
>NA|NA|TRBJ2-2|TRBV28
CASSSDRRTTGELFF
TGTGCCAGCAGTTCGGACCGAAGGACTACCGGGGAGCTGTTTTTT